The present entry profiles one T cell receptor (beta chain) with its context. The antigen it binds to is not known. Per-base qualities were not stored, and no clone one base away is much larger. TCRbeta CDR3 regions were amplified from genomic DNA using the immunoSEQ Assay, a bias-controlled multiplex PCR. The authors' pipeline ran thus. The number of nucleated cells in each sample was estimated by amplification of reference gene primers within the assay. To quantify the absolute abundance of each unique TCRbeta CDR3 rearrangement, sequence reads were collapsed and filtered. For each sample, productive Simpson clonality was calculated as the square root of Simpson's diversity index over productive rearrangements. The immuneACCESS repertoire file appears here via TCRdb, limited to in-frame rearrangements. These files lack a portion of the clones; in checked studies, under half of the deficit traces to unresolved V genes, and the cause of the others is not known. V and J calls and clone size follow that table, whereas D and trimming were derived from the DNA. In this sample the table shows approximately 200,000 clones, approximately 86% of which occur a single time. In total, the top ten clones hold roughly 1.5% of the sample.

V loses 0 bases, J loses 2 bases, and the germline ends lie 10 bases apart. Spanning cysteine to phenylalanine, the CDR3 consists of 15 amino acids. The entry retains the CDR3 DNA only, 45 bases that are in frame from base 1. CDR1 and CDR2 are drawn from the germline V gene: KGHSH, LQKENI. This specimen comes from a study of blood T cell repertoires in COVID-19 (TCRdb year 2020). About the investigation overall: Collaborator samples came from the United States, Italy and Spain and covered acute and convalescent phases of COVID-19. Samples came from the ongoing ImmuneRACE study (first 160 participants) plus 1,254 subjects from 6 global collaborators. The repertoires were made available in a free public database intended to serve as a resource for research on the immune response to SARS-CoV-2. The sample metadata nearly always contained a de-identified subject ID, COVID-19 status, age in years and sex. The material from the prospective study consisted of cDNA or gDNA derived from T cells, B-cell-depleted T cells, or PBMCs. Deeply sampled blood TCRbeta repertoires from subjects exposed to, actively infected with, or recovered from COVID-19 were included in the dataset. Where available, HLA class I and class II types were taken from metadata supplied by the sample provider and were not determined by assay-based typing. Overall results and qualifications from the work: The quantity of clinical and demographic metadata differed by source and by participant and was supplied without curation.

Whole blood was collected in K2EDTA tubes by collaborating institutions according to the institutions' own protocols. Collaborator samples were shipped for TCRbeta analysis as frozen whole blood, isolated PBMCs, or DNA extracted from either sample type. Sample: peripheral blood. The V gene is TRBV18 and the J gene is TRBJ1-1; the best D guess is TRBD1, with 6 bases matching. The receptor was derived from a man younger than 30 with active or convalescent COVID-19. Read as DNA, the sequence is TGTGCCAGCTCACCACCGCAGGGGCAAAACACTGAAGCTTTCTTT. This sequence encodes CASSPPQGQNTEAFF.